Reported below is one T cell receptor (beta chain). Its antigen is unidentified. The data were produced by immunoSEQ multiplex PCR, yet TCRdb's version contains in-frame clones alone and is incomplete. This table holds some 50,000 clones, just under 95% found once. The data are from a study of OX40 agonist ivuxolimab in advanced cancers. As for the study in general: Males comprised around 78% of the group, whose mean age was roughly 64 years (range 23 to 79). The study, taken as a whole, reports: Clonal expansion among partial responders at 0.1-3.0 mg/kg ranked near the lowest. At 0.1 to 3.0 mg/kg, clonal expansion of CD4+ and CD8+ blood T cells had occurred by week 6.

Germline lookup yields CDR1 SGHVT and CDR2 SQSDAQ. V lost 0 bases, J lost 9 bases, and 9 bases lay in between. The CDR3 loop spans 12 amino acids. The source is an adult with an advanced solid tumor such as melanoma, head and neck, liver or kidney cancer. The gene calls are TRBV7-4 and TRBJ2-7; the D is unclear. The input for sequencing was CD4+ or CD8+ T cells sorted from blood, taken in a trial of the OX40 agonist ivuxolimab. The chain's CDR3 is CASSLASVGQYF. The CDR3 DNA reads TGTGCCAGCAGCTTAGCCTCTGTTGGGCAGTACTTC.